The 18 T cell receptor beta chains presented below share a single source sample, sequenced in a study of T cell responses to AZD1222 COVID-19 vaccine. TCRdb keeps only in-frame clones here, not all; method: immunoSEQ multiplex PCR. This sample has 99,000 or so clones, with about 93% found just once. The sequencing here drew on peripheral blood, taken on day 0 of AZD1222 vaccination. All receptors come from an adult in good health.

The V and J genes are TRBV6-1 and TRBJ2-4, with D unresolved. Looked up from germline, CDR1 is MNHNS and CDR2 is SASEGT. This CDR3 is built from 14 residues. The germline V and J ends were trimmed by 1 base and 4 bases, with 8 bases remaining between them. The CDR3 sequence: CASSEEEVKNIQYF. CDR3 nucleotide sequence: TGTGCCAGCAGTGAAGAAGAGGTTAAAAACATTCAGTACTTC.

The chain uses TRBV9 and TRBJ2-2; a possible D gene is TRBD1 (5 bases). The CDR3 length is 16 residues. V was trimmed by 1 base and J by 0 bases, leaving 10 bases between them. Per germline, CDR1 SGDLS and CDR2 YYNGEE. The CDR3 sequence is CASSVMGQANTGELFF. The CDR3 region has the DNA TGTGCCAGCAGCGTAATGGGGCAGGCGAACACCGGGGAGCTGTTTTTT.

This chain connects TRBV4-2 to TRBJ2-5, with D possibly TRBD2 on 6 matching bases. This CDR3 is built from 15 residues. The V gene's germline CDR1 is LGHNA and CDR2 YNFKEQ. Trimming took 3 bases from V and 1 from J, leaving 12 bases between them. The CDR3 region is CASSHSGGIQETQYF. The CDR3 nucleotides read TGTGCCAGCAGCCATAGCGGAGGGATCCAAGAGACCCAGTACTTC.

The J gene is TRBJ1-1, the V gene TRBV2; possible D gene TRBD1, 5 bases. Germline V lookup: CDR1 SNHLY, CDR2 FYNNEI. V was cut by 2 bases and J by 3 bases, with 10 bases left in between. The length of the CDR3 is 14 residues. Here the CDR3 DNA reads TGTGCCAGCAGTGAACAGGGAGAAGACACTGAAGCTTTCTTT. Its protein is CASSEQGEDTEAFF.

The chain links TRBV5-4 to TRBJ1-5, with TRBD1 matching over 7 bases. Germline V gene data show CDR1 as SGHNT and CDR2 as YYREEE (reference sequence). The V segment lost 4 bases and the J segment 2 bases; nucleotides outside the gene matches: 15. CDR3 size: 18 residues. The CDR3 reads CASSRDWEGAGGNQPQHF. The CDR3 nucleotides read TGTGCCAGCAGCCGTGACTGGGAGGGGGCCGGAGGCAATCAGCCCCAGCATTTT.

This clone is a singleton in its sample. CDR3 sequence reads: CASSLDWETEAFF. As DNA, the CDR3 is TGTGCCAGCAGCTTAGACTGGGAAACTGAAGCTTTCTTT. The chain employs TRBV11-2 and TRBJ1-1; D is undetermined. The length of the CDR3 is 13 residues. Germline CDR1 SGHAT, CDR2 FQNNGV. V dropped 0 bases and J dropped 5 bases, with 7 bases sitting between them. Supplemented by reference TRBV11-2 and TRBJ1-1, the full variable domain reads EAGVAQSPRYKIIEKRQSVAFWCNPISGHATLYWYQQILGQGPKLLIQFQNNGVVDDSQLPKDRFSAERLKGVDSTLKIQPAKLEDSAVYLCASSLDWETEAFFGQGTRLTVV.

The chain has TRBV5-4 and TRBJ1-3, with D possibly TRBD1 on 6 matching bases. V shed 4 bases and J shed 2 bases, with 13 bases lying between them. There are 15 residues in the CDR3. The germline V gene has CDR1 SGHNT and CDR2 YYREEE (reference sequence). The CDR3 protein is CASSRTASPGNTIYF. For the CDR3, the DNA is TGTGCCAGCAGCCGGACAGCTTCGCCTGGAAACACCATATATTTT.

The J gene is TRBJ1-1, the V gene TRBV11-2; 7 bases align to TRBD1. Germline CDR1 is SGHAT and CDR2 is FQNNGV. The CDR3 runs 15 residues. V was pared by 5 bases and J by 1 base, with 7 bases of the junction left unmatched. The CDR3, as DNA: TGTGCCAGCAGCACTCACAGGGGACGGAACACTGAAGCTTTCTTT. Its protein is CASSTHRGRNTEAFF.

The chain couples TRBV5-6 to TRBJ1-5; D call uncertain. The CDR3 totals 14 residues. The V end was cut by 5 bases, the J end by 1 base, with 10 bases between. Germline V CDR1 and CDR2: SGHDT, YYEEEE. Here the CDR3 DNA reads TGTGCCAGCAGTTTAGGGTTGAGCAATCAGCCCCAGCATTTT. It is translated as CASSLGLSNQPQHF.

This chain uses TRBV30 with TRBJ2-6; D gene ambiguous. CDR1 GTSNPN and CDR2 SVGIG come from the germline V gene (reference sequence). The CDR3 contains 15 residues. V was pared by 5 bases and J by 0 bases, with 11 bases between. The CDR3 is CAWGSAYSGANVLTF. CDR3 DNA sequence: TGTGCCTGGGGATCTGCCTACTCTGGGGCCAACGTCCTGACTTTC. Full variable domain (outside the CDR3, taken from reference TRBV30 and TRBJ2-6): SQTIHQWPATLVQPVGSPLSLECTVEGTSNPNLYWYRQAAGRGLQLLFYSVGIGQISSEVPQNLSASRPQDRQFILSSKKLLLSDSGFYLCAWGSAYSGANVLTFGAGSRLTVL.

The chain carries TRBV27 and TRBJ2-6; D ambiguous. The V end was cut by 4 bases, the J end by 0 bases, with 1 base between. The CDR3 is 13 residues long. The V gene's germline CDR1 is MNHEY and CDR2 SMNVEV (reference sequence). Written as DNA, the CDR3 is TGTGCCAGCAGTTCCTCTGGGGCCAACGTCCTGACTTTC. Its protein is CASSSSGANVLTF.

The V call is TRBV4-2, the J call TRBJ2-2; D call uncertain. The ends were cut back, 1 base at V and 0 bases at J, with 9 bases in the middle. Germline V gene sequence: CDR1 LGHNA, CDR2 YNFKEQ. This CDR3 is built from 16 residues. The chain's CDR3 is CASSQAQRANTGELFF. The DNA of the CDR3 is TGTGCCAGCAGCCAAGCCCAGCGCGCGAACACCGGGGAGCTGTTTTTT.

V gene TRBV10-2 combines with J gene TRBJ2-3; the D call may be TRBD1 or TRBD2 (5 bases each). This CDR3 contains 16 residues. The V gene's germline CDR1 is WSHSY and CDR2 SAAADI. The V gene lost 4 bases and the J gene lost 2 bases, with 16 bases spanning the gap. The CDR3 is CASSALRGTYTDTQYF. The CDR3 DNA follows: TGCGCCAGCAGTGCTCTCCGGGGCACTTACACAGATACGCAGTATTTT.

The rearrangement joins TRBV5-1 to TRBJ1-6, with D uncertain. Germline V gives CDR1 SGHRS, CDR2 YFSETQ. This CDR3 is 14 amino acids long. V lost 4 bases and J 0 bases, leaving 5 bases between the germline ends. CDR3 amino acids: CASSPSSYNSPLHF. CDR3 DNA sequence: TGCGCCAGCAGCCCGAGCTCCTATAATTCACCCCTCCACTTT.

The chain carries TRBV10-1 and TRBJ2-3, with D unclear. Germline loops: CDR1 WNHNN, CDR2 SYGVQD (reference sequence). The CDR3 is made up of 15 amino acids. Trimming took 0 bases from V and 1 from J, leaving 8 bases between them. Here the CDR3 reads CASSESRGGTDTQYF. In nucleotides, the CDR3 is TGCGCCAGCAGTGAGTCCCGCGGAGGCACAGATACGCAGTATTTT.

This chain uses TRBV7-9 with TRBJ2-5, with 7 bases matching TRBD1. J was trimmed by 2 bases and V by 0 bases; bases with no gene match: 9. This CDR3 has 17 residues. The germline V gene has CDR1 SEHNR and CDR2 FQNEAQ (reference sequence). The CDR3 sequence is CASSLASLQGPQETQYF. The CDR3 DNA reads TGTGCCAGCAGCTTAGCTTCATTACAGGGGCCTCAAGAGACCCAGTACTTC.

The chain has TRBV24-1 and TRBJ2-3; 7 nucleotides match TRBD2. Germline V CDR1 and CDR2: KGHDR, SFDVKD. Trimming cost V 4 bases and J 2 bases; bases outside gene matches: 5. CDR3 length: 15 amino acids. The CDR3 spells CATSDGGGPTDTQYF. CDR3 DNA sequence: TGTGCCACCAGTGACGGGGGAGGGCCCACAGATACGCAGTATTTT.

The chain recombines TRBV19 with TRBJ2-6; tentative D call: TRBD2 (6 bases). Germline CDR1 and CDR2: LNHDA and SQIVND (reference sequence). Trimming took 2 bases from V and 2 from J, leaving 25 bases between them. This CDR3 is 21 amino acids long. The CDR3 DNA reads TGTGCCAGTAGTATAAGACTTGCGGGGTCGTTCTCGTTCCCTGGGGCCAACGTCCTGACTTTC. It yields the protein CASSIRLAGSFSFPGANVLTF.